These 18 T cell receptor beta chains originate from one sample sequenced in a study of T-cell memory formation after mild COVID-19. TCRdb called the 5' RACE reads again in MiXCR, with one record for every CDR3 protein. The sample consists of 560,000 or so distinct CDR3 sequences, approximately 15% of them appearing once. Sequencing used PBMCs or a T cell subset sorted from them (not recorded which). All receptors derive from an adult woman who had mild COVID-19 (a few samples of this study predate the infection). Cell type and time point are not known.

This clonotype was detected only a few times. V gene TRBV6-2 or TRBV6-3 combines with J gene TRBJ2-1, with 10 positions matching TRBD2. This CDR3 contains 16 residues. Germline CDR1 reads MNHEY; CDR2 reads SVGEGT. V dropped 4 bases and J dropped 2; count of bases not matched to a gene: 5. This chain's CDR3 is CASSSPLAGAYNEQFF. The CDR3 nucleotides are TGTGCCAGCAGTTCCCCCCTAGCGGGAGCCTACAATGAGCAGTTCTTC.

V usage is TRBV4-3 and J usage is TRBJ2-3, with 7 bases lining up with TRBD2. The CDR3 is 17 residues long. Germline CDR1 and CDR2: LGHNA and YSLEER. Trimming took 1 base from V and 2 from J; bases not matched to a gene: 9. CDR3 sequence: CASSQGEGLPITDTQYF. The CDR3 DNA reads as TGCGCCAGCAGCCAAGGGGAGGGACTACCGATCACAGATACGCAGTATTTT.

The CDR3 bases are TGTGCCAGCAGCTTTGGGGTCGGGAGAAGGACTAGCGGGAGGAACGAGCAGTACTTC. Translated, it gives CASSFGVGRRTSGRNEQYF. The chain has TRBV7-2 and TRBJ2-7; TRBD2 matches 14 bases. The CDR3 runs to 19 residues. Germline V gene data show CDR1 as SGHTA and CDR2 as FQGNSA. V was pared by 3 bases and J by 5 bases, with 15 bases of the junction left unmatched.

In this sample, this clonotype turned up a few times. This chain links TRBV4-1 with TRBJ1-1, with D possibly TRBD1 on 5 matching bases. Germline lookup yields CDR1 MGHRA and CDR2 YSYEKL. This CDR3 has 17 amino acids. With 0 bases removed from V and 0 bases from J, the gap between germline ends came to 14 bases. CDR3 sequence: CASSQDRGRKLNTEAFF. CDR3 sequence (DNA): TGCGCCAGCAGCCAAGATAGGGGCCGGAAGCTGAACACTGAAGCTTTCTTT.

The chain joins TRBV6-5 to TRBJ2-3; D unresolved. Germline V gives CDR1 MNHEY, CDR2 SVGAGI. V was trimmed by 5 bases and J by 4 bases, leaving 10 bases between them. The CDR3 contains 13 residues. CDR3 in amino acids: CASSKQNADTQYF. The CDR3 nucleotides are TGTGCCAGCAGTAAACAAAACGCAGATACGCAGTATTTT.

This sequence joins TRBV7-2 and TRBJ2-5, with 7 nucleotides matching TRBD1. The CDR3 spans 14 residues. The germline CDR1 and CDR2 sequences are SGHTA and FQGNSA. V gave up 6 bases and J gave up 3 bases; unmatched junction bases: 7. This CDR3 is CASRFRDSKETQYF. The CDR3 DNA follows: TGTGCCAGCAGATTTAGGGACAGCAAAGAGACCCAGTACTTC. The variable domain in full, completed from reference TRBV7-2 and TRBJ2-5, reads GAGVSQSPSNKVTEKGKDVELRCDPISGHTALYWYRQSLGQGLEFLIYFQGNSAPDKSGLPSDRFSAERTGGSVSTLTIQRTQQEDSAVYLCASRFRDSKETQYFGPGTRLLVL.

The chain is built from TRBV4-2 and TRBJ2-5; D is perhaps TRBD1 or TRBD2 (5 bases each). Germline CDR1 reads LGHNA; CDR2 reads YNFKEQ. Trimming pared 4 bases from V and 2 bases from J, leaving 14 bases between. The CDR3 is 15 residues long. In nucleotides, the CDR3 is TGTGCCAGCAGCCGCCTTTCAGGGAGTCAAGAGACCCAGTACTTC. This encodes CASSRLSGSQETQYF.

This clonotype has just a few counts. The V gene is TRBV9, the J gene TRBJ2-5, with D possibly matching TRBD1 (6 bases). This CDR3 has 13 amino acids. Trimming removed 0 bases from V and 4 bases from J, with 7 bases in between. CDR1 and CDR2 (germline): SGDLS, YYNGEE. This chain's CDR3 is CASSVGGRETQYF. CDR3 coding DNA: TGTGCCAGCAGCGTAGGGGGGCGAGAGACCCAGTACTTC.

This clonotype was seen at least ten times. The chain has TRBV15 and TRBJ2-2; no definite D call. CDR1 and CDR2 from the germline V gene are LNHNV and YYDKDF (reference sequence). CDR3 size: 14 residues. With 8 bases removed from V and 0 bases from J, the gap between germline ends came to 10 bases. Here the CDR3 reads CATSAGPNTGELFF. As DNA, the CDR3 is TGTGCCACCTCGGCCGGACCGAACACCGGGGAGCTGTTTTTT.

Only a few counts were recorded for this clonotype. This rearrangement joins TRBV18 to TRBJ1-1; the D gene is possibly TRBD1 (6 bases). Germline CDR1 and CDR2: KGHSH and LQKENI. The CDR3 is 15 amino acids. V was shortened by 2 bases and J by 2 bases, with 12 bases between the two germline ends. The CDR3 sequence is CASSPKLQGNTEAFF. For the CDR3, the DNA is TGTGCCAGCTCACCAAAATTACAGGGTAACACTGAAGCTTTCTTT. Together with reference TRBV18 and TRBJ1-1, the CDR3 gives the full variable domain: NAGVMQNPRHLVRRRGQEARLRCSPMKGHSHVYWYRQLPEEGLKFMVYLQKENIIDESGMPKERFSAEFPKEGPSILRIQQVVRGDSAAYFCASSPKLQGNTEAFFGQGTRLTVV.

As DNA, the CDR3 is TGTGCCAGCAGCCAAGATGCGCCAAGCACAGATACGCAGTATTTT. Amino acid sequence: CASSQDAPSTDTQYF. The chain recombines TRBV4-2 with TRBJ2-3; D is undetermined. V was pared by 0 bases and J by 0 bases, with 7 bases between. The CDR3 is made up of 15 amino acids. Germline assignment: CDR1 LGHNA and CDR2 YNFKEQ.

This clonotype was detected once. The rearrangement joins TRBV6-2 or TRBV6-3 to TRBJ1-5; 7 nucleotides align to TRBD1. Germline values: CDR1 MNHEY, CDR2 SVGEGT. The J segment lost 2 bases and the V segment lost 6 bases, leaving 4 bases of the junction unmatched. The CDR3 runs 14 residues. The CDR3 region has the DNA TGTGCCAGCAGGGGGGACAGTCGCAATCAGCCCCAGCATTTT. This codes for CASRGDSRNQPQHF.

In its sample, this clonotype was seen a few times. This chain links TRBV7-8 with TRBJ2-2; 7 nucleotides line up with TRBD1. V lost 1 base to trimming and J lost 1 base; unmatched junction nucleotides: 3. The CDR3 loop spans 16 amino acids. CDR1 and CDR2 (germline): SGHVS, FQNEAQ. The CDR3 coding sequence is TGTGCCAGCAGCTTAGAGGGGGCTTGGAACACCGGGGAGCTGTTTTTT. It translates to CASSLEGAWNTGELFF.

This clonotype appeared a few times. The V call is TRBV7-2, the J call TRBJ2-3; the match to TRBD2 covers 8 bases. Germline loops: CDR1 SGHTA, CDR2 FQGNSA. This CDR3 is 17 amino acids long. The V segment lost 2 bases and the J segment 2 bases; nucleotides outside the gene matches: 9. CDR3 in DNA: TGTGCCAGCAGCTTAAGTGCGCCGGGAGGGCCCACAGATACGCAGTATTTT. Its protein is CASSLSAPGGPTDTQYF.

The DNA for the CDR3 is TGTGCCACCCGGGCCCTTAGCAATCAGCCCCAGCATTTT. This gives the protein CATRALSNQPQHF. The V gene is TRBV10-3, the J gene TRBJ1-5; D gene ambiguous. V was trimmed by 10 bases and J by 0 bases, leaving 10 bases between them. The CDR3 length is 13 residues. Per the germline V gene, CDR1 is ENHRY and CDR2 is SYGVKD.

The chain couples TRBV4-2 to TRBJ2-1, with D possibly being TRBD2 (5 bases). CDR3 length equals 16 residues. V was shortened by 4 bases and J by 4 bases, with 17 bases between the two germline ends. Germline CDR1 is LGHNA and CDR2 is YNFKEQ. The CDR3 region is CASSLTADPGYNEQFF. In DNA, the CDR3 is TGTGCCAGCAGCCTTACAGCAGACCCGGGGTACAATGAGCAGTTCTTC.

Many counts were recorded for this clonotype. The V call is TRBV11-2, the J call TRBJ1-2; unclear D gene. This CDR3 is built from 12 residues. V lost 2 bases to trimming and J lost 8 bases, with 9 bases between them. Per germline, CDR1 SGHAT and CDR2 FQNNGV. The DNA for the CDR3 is TGTGCCAGCAGCTTAAGGACCAGCGGCTACACCTTC. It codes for CASSLRTSGYTF.

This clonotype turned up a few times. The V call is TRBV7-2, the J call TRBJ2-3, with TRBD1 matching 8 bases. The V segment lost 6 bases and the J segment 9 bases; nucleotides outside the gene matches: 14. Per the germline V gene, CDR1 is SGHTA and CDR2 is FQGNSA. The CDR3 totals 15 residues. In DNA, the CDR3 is TGTGCCAGCAGAGACAGGGGTTTCTTTAATGGCACGCAGTATTTT. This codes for CASRDRGFFNGTQYF.